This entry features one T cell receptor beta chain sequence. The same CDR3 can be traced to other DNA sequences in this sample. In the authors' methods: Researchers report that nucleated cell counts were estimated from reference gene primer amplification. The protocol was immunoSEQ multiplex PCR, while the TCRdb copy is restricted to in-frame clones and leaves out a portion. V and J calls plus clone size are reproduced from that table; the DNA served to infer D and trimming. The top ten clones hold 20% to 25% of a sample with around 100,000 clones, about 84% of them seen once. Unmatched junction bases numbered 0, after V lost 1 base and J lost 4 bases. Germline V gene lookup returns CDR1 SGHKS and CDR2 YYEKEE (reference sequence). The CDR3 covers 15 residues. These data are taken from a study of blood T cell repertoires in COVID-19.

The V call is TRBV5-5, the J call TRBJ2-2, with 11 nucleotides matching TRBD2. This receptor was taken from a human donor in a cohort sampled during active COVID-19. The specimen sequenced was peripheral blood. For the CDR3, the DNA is TGTGCCAGCAGCTTGACTAGCGGGAGCACCGGGGAGCTGTTTTTT. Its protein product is CASSLTSGSTGELFF.